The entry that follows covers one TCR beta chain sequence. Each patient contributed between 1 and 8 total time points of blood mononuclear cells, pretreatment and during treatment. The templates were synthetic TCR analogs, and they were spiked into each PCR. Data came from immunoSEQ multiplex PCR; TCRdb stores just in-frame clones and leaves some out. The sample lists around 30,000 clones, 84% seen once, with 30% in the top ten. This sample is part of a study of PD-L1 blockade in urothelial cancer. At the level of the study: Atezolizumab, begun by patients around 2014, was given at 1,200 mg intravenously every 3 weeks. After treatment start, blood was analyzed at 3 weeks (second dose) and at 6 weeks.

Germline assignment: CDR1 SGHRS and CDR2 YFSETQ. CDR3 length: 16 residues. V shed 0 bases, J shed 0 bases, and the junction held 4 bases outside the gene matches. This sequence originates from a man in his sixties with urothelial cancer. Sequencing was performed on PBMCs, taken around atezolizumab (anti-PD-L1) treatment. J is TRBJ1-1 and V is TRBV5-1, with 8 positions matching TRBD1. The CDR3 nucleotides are TGCGCCAGCAGCTTGGGGACAGGGTTTATGAACACTGAAGCTTTCTTT. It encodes CASSLGTGFMNTEAFF.